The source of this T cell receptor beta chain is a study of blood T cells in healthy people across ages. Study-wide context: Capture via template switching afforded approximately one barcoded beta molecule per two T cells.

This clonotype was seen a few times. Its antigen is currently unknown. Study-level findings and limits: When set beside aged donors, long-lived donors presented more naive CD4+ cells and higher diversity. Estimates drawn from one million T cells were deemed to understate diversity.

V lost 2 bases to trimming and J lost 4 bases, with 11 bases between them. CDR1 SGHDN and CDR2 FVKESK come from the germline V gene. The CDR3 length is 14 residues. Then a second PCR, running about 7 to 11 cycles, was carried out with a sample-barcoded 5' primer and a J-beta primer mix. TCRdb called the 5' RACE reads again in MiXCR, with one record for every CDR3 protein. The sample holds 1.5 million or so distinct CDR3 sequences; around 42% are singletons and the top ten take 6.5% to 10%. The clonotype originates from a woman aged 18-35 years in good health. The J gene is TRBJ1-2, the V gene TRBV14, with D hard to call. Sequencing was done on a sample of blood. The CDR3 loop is CASSQLEGAYGYTF. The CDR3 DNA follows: TGTGCCAGCAGCCAATTAGAGGGTGCCTATGGCTACACCTTC.